These 27 T cell receptor beta chains originate from one sample sequenced in a study of OX40 agonist ivuxolimab in advanced cancers. Library creation used the immunoSEQ multiplex PCR assay. In its TCRdb copy, this immuneACCESS table keeps in-frame sequences only and misses some clones. Where compared with another copy, unresolved V genes explain less than half of these, and the others have no known cause. The sample yields fewer than 90,000 clones; around 90% were counted once. About 1.3% of the sample belongs to the ten largest clones. The source was CD4+ or CD8+ T cells sorted from blood, collected in a trial of the OX40 agonist ivuxolimab. These TCRs come from an adult with an advanced solid tumor such as melanoma, head and neck, liver or kidney cancer.

The chain has TRBV7-9 and TRBJ1-2, with a possible D match to TRBD1 (5 bases). Germline loops: CDR1 SEHNR, CDR2 FQNEAQ (reference sequence). V lost 5 bases to trimming and J lost 8 bases, with 18 bases between them. This CDR3 is built from 14 residues. The CDR3: CASSLGATSEGYTF. DNA of the CDR3: TGTGCCAGCAGCCTTGGGGCTACCTCGGAGGGCTACACCTTC.

The V call is TRBV9, the J call TRBJ2-7; TRBD1 is a possible D gene (7 bases). The length of the CDR3 is 15 residues. The V gene's germline CDR1 is SGDLS and CDR2 YYNGEE. Trimming removed 0 bases from V and 5 bases from J, with 15 bases in between. The CDR3 loop is CASSVGGGGNNEQYF. The CDR3 nucleotides are TGTGCCAGCAGCGTAGGAGGAGGGGGCAACAACGAGCAGTACTTC.

This clone was counted only a few times. The chain joins TRBV7-9 to TRBJ2-6; TRBD1 or TRBD2 may be the D gene (6 bases each). The CDR3 has 19 amino acids. CDR1 and CDR2 (germline): SEHNR, FQNEAQ (reference sequence). V was trimmed by 0 bases and J by 2 bases, leaving 17 bases between them. CDR3 in DNA: TGTGCCAGCAGCTTAGCGAGACGGGGGCTAAAGCCTGGGGCCAACGTCCTGACTTTC. Protein: CASSLARRGLKPGANVLTF.

This chain joins TRBV4-1 and TRBJ2-6, with D possibly being TRBD2 (6 bases). Trimming cost V 0 bases and J 0 bases, with 12 bases left between them. Germline V gene lookup returns CDR1 MGHRA and CDR2 YSYEKL. This CDR3 region has 18 residues. The CDR3 region has the DNA TGCGCCAGCAGCCAAGACGGCGGGGCCAGCTCTGGGGCCAACGTCCTGACTTTC. Translation gives CASSQDGGASSGANVLTF.

This chain links TRBV6-1 with TRBJ1-1; D is unclear. Trimming stripped 0 bases from V and 3 bases from J, with 8 bases between. Germline V gives CDR1 MNHNS, CDR2 SASEGT. The CDR3 runs to 14 residues. The DNA of the CDR3 is TGTGCCAGCAGTGAAGCGTATACAGACACTGAAGCTTTCTTT. It translates to CASSEAYTDTEAFF.

The J gene is TRBJ2-1, the V gene TRBV6-4, with 10 bases identical to TRBD2. CDR1 and CDR2 from the germline V gene are MRHNA and SNTAGT. There are 15 residues in the CDR3. V was pared by 4 bases and J by 4 bases, with 4 bases of the junction left unmatched. DNA of the CDR3: TGTGCCAGCAGTGTCGAACTAGCGGGATACAATGAGCAGTTCTTC. It codes for CASSVELAGYNEQFF.

V is TRBV28 and J is TRBJ2-5; 8 bases map to TRBD2. The CDR3 extends over 13 amino acids. Germline CDR1 reads MDHEN; CDR2 reads SYDVKM. The J segment lost 14 bases and the V segment lost 6 bases, leaving 14 bases of the junction unmatched. The chain's CDR3 is CASSLDGLAVSYF. DNA of the CDR3: TGTGCCAGCAGCCTAGACGGACTAGCCGTCTCCTACTTC.

In this sample, this clone turned up a few times. The J gene is TRBJ1-1, the V gene TRBV9, with 9 bases fitting TRBD1. The length of the CDR3 is 13 residues. CDR1 SGDLS and CDR2 YYNGEE come from the germline V gene. The J segment lost 5 bases and the V segment lost 6 bases, leaving 5 bases of the junction unmatched. This CDR3 is CASNRQGGTEAFF. Here the CDR3 DNA reads TGTGCCAGCAACCGACAGGGGGGTACTGAAGCTTTCTTT.

On this clone itself: Compared with germline, one end of the junction differs, possibly owing to a read error. J is TRBJ2-3 and V is TRBV5-1; 10 nucleotides align to TRBD2. The germline V gene has CDR1 SGHRS and CDR2 YFSETQ. This CDR3 spans 15 amino acids. DNA of the CDR3: TGTGCCAGCAGCGATCTAGCGGGGGACATAGATACGCAGTATTTT. Translation: CASSDLAGDIDTQYF.

V is TRBV9 and J is TRBJ2-1, with D perhaps matching TRBD2 (6 bases). This CDR3 contains 16 residues. Germline V gene lookup returns CDR1 SGDLS and CDR2 YYNGEE. V dropped 5 bases and J dropped 10 bases, with 25 bases sitting between them. CDR3: CASSDPLGGVKQEQFF. The CDR3 DNA reads as TGTGCCAGCAGTGACCCTCTGGGCGGGGTAAAGCAAGAGCAGTTCTTC.

The chain uses TRBV9 and TRBJ2-1; possibly TRBD2 for D (5 bases). CDR1 and CDR2 from the germline V gene are SGDLS and YYNGEE. The CDR3 has 14 amino acids. V shed 4 bases and J shed 8 bases, with 16 bases lying between them. As DNA, the CDR3 is TGTGCCAGCAGCTCTGACGTCGGGAAGGATGAGCAGTTCTTC. It is translated as CASSSDVGKDEQFF.

The rearrangement joins TRBV19 to TRBJ1-5, with TRBD1 matching over 7 bases. The CDR3 runs to 16 residues. The germline gives CDR1 LNHDA, CDR2 SQIVND (reference sequence). V trimming: 8 bases; J trimming: 4 bases; junction bases outside the gene matches: 14. The CDR3 DNA reads as TGTGCCAGTGCAAACCAGGGACAGCTTAGTAATCAGCCCCAGCATTTT. It codes for CASANQGQLSNQPQHF.

About this clone itself: The germline gene is not matched at one end of the junction; a read error may be the cause. The genes are TRBV6-1 and TRBJ1-1; no clear D. Germline V gives CDR1 MNHNS, CDR2 SASEGT. The CDR3 extends over 14 amino acids. CDR3 amino acids: CAISARQSNTEAFF. The DNA of the CDR3 is TGTGCCATCAGTGCCAGGCAGTCTAACACTGAAGCTTTCTTT.

This clone was recorded only once. This chain uses TRBV6-6 with TRBJ2-3, with D possibly being TRBD1 (5 bases). The CDR3 loop spans 14 amino acids. Germline CDR1 MNHNY, CDR2 SVGAGI (reference sequence). Trimming took off 2 bases at V and 4 bases at J, with 10 bases between the two ends. CDR3 coding DNA: TGTGCCAGCAGTTACAGTTGGGGCGCAGATACGCAGTATTTT. This gives the protein CASSYSWGADTQYF.

The chain has TRBV19 and TRBJ2-7; 7 positions agree with TRBD2. This CDR3 has 14 residues. J lost 3 bases, V lost 7 bases, and 9 bases had no gene match. Germline CDR1 is LNHDA and CDR2 is SQIVND (reference sequence). The DNA for the CDR3 is TGTGCCAGTAAGGACGGCGGGAGTCACTACGAGCAGTACTTC. Translating gives CASKDGGSHYEQYF.

The CDR3: CASSLLGGADQPQHF. In DNA, the CDR3 is TGCGCCAGCAGCTTGTTAGGGGGGGCAGATCAGCCCCAGCATTTT. The chain links TRBV5-1 to TRBJ1-5, with a tentative D call TRBD1 (6 bases). V lost 1 base, J lost 5 bases, and 13 bases lay in between. The CDR3 consists of 15 residues. Looked up from germline, CDR1 is SGHRS and CDR2 is YFSETQ.

V usage is TRBV6-1 and J usage is TRBJ1-5; possibly TRBD1 for D (6 bases). V was clipped by 6 bases and J by 4 bases, with 13 bases between them. Germline V gives CDR1 MNHNS, CDR2 SASEGT. The length of the CDR3 is 14 residues. The CDR3 spells CASSAGAPNQPQHF. CDR3 DNA sequence: TGTGCCAGCAGCGCGGGGGCCCCTAATCAGCCCCAGCATTTT.

Only one count was recorded for this clone. V and J are TRBV6-1 and TRBJ2-1; 11 nucleotides match TRBD2. Trimming at V came to 5 bases and at J to 8 bases, leaving 2 bases not matched to a gene. The CDR3 contains 13 residues. The germline gives CDR1 MNHNS, CDR2 SASEGT. CDR3 sequence: CASSPTSGDEQFF. CDR3 in DNA: TGTGCCAGCAGTCCGACTAGCGGGGATGAGCAGTTCTTC.

This chain joins TRBV19 and TRBJ1-1; D is perhaps TRBD1 (5 bases). CDR1 and CDR2 from the germline V gene are LNHDA and SQIVND (reference sequence). Trimming pared 1 base from V and 1 base from J, leaving 13 bases between. This CDR3 has 16 residues. Written as DNA, the CDR3 is TGTGCCAGTAGTATAGGGAAGGGGAGCTGGAACACTGAAGCTTTCTTT. This sequence encodes CASSIGKGSWNTEAFF.

This chain connects TRBV9 to TRBJ2-3; 8 bases map to TRBD1. Germline V gives CDR1 SGDLS, CDR2 YYNGEE. The length of the CDR3 is 15 residues. V was clipped by 0 bases and J by 3 bases; unmatched bases: 3. CDR3 region: CASSVDTGGTDTQYF. The CDR3 nucleotides are TGTGCCAGCAGCGTAGATACAGGGGGAACAGATACGCAGTATTTT.

This chain joins TRBV30 and TRBJ2-2; D is possibly TRBD2 (5 bases). Germline V gene lookup returns CDR1 GTSNPN and CDR2 SVGIG (reference sequence). The CDR3 has 13 residues. Trimming stripped 0 bases from V and 5 bases from J, with 7 bases between. The CDR3 reads CAWSVGGTGELFF. The DNA of the CDR3 is TGTGCCTGGAGTGTAGGAGGAACCGGGGAGCTGTTTTTT.

V usage is TRBV5-6 and J usage is TRBJ2-3; 10 bases are a match to TRBD2. The CDR3 covers 15 residues. Looked up from germline, CDR1 is SGHDT and CDR2 is YYEEEE. The J segment lost 5 bases and the V segment lost 4 bases, leaving 7 bases of the junction unmatched. CDR3 sequence (DNA): TGTGCCAGCAGCGATCTAGCGGGGGACATAGATACGCAGTATTTT. It translates to CASSDLAGDIDTQYF. The full variable domain, its missing parts supplied by reference TRBV5-6 and TRBJ2-3, is DAGVTQSPTHLIKTRGQQVTLRCSPKSGHDTVSWYQQALGQGPQFIFQYYEEEERQRGNFPDRFSGHQFPNYSSELNVNALLLGDSALYLCASSDLAGDIDTQYFGPGTRLTVL.

CDR3 region: CASSQLAEYQETQYF. CDR3 sequence (DNA): TGCGCCAGCAGTCAGCTAGCAGAGTACCAAGAGACCCAGTACTTC. This chain joins TRBV23-1 and TRBJ2-5; tentatively, D is TRBD2 (5 bases). TRBV23-1 is known as an ORF, though its function is uncertain. Trimming shortened V by 3 bases and J by 0 bases, and 11 bases separated the two germline ends. The CDR3 is made up of 15 amino acids.

The J gene is TRBJ2-7, the V gene TRBV7-3, with TRBD2 matching 10 bases. Looked up from germline, CDR1 is SGHTA and CDR2 is FQGTGA. The V and J ends lost 3 bases and 3 bases, in that order; junction bases with no gene match: 5. The CDR3 totals 15 residues. The CDR3 DNA follows: TGTGCCAGCAGCTTGAAACTAGCGGGAATCTACGAGCAGTACTTC. Its translation: CASSLKLAGIYEQYF.

The rearrangement joins TRBV18 to TRBJ2-7; 7 nucleotides align to TRBD1. The trim removed 4 bases at V and 3 bases at J, leaving 3 bases unmatched. Germline CDR1 KGHSH, CDR2 LQKENI. The CDR3 covers 13 residues. The CDR3 region has the DNA TGTGCCAGCTCACGGGGACAGTACTACGAGCAGTACTTC. It codes for CASSRGQYYEQYF.

V and J are TRBV15 and TRBJ2-5, with 11 bases fitting TRBD1. After removal of 0 bases from V and 5 bases from J, the junction contained 20 bases not matched to a gene. CDR1 and CDR2 (germline): LNHNV, YYDKDF (reference sequence). The CDR3 covers 21 residues. CDR3 loop: CATSRDLMAGQGEAARETQYF. In DNA, the CDR3 is TGTGCCACCAGCAGAGATTTAATGGCGGGACAGGGGGAAGCGGCCCGGGAGACCCAGTACTTC.

This clone was observed a few times. This chain joins TRBV10-1 and TRBJ1-2; D remains ambiguous. With 0 bases removed from V and 4 bases from J, the gap between germline ends came to 9 bases. CDR1 is WNHNN and CDR2 is SYGVQD in the germline V gene (reference sequence). The CDR3 consists of 14 residues. CDR3 bases: TGCGCCAGCAGTGAGTCCCGGTTAAGCTATGGCTACACCTTC. This translates into CASSESRLSYGYTF.